The text below deals with one T cell receptor (beta chain). Antigen specificity is unknown. TCRdb re-called the 5' RACE reads through MiXCR, storing one row per CDR3 protein. The data show a few hundred thousand distinct CDR3 sequences, with about 28% seen just once and around 5.6% held by the top ten. The data were obtained in a study of identical twins' blood T cells. Study-wide findings and caveats: Twins shared about as many clonotypes as their cloneset sizes predicted.

Trimming took 9 bases from V and 0 from J; bases not matched to a gene: 6. Germline values: CDR1 MNHEY, CDR2 SVGEGT. The CDR3 is 15 residues long. This TCR was recovered from a woman aged 18-50 years in good health. The source material was PBMCs. This chain uses TRBV6-2 or TRBV6-3 with TRBJ2-3; 10 bases are shared with TRBD2. CDR3 loop: CASLTSGASTDTQYF. Here the CDR3 DNA reads TGTGCCAGTCTTACTAGCGGGGCAAGCACAGATACGCAGTATTTT.